These 24 T cell receptor beta chains originate from one sample sequenced in a study of cytomegalovirus exposure and HLA in healthy donors. 13 Jbeta primers and 60 Vbeta primers were used for the PCR. Some clones are missing from TCRdb's copy, which holds only in-frame ones; the method was immunoSEQ multiplex PCR. In the table there are 150,000 to 160,000 clones, about 80% of which are singletons. Sequenced material: PBMCs. The source is a woman aged 50 to 65 in good health and CMV-seropositive.

As for this clone: The junction and the germline gene differ at one end; a read error may be behind it. This chain joins TRBV7-9 and TRBJ1-2, with 9 bases lining up with TRBD1. The CDR3 consists of 17 residues. Germline CDR1 is SEHNR and CDR2 is FQNEAQ (reference sequence). The CDR3 DNA reads TGTTCCAGCGAAGTGACATTCGACACAGGGGGCGGGTATGGCTACACCTTC. It yields the protein CSSEVTFDTGGGYGYTF.

The J gene is TRBJ2-1, the V gene TRBV7-9; D is undetermined. V was cut by 1 base and J by 8 bases, with 6 bases left in between. Germline values: CDR1 SEHNR, CDR2 FQNEAQ (reference sequence). This CDR3 has 12 amino acids. In DNA, the CDR3 is TGTGCCAGCAGCTTAGGCGTATATGAGCAGTTCTTC. It yields the protein CASSLGVYEQFF.

A few counts support this clone. V and J are TRBV5-8 and TRBJ1-5, with TRBD1 matching over 8 bases. There are 15 residues in the CDR3. Germline CDR1 is SGHTS and CDR2 is YDEGEE. Losses at the gene ends were 3 bases for V and 3 bases for J; bases not matched to a gene: 5. CDR3 sequence reads: CASSSQGAFNQPQHF. In DNA, the CDR3 is TGTGCCAGCAGCTCGCAGGGGGCGTTCAATCAGCCCCAGCATTTT.

This chain connects TRBV7-9 to TRBJ2-1; the D gene is possibly TRBD2 (6 bases). This CDR3 comprises 15 residues. Germline values: CDR1 SEHNR, CDR2 FQNEAQ (reference sequence). Between the trimmed V and J ends, which lost 3 bases and 8 bases, there was a span of 17 bases. CDR3: CASSFPRSGWDEQFF. In DNA form, the CDR3 reads TGTGCCAGCAGCTTCCCCCGGAGCGGGTGGGATGAGCAGTTCTTC.

As regards this clone: The sample carries other DNA sequences with the same CDR3. This rearrangement joins TRBV18 to TRBJ1-1; tentatively, D is TRBD1 (5 bases). This CDR3 has 14 residues. Germline V gene sequence: CDR1 KGHSH, CDR2 LQKENI. V was trimmed by 2 bases and J by 0 bases, leaving 7 bases between them. As DNA, the CDR3 is TGTGCCAGCTCACCAGACAGAATGAACACTGAAGCTTTCTTT. It specifies CASSPDRMNTEAFF.

This clone came up a few times. The V call is TRBV7-3, the J call TRBJ2-3, with 7 bases aligning to TRBD1. CDR1 is SGHTA and CDR2 is FQGTGA in the germline V gene. The V and J ends lost 4 bases and 6 bases, in that order; junction bases with no gene match: 4. This CDR3 contains 13 residues. CDR3 region: CASSYQTGDTQYF. In DNA, the CDR3 is TGTGCCAGCAGCTACCAGACAGGGGATACGCAGTATTTT.

This chain connects TRBV5-6 to TRBJ2-1, with 7 bases lining up with TRBD1. The V and J ends lost 4 bases and 7 bases, in that order; junction bases with no gene match: 11. The CDR3 spans 15 residues. Germline V lookup: CDR1 SGHDT, CDR2 YYEEEE. The CDR3 loop is CASSQTRTGSNEQFF. In DNA, the CDR3 is TGTGCCAGCAGCCAAACCCGGACAGGAAGTAATGAGCAGTTCTTC.

A single count supports this clone. CDR3 residues: CASSFQGRAEAFF. The CDR3, as DNA: TGTGCCAGCAGTTTCCAAGGGAGGGCTGAAGCTTTCTTT. The chain uses TRBV6-5 and TRBJ1-1; unclear D gene. The CDR3 extends over 13 amino acids. V lost 4 bases, J lost 6 bases, and 12 bases lay in between. The germline V gene has CDR1 MNHEY and CDR2 SVGAGI.

The chain is built from TRBV5-6 and TRBJ1-1; 7 bases map to TRBD1. This CDR3 contains 14 residues. Per the germline V gene, CDR1 is SGHDT and CDR2 is YYEEEE. The trim removed 5 bases at V and 5 bases at J, leaving 9 bases unmatched. The CDR3 DNA follows: TGTGCCAGCAGAGGGAGACAGGGCTTGACTGAAGCTTTCTTT. Translation gives CASRGRQGLTEAFF.

The genes are TRBV30 and TRBJ1-5; no clear D gene. CDR1 is GTSNPN and CDR2 is SVGIG in the germline V gene (reference sequence). CDR3 length equals 14 residues. Trimming took off 0 bases at V and 2 bases at J, with 8 bases between the two ends. DNA of the CDR3: TGTGCCTGGAGTGTTGGTGCGGGCAATCAGCCCCAGCATTTT. Translation: CAWSVGAGNQPQHF. The full variable domain, in which reference TRBV30 and TRBJ1-5 provide the parts outside the CDR3, is SQTIHQWPATLVQPVGSPLSLECTVEGTSNPNLYWYRQAAGRGLQLLFYSVGIGQISSEVPQNLSASRPQDRQFILSSKKLLLSDSGFYLCAWSVGAGNQPQHFGDGTRLSIL.

This chain joins TRBV5-1 and TRBJ1-3; TRBD1 aligns across 7 bases. This CDR3 region has 17 residues. V was clipped by 0 bases and J by 0 bases; unmatched bases: 6. Germline V lookup: CDR1 SGHRS, CDR2 YFSETQ. The CDR3 spells CASSLVPGGSSGNTIYF. CDR3 bases: TGCGCCAGCAGCTTGGTTCCAGGGGGAAGCTCTGGAAACACCATATATTTT.

The chain recombines TRBV6-5 with TRBJ2-1; TRBD2 might be the D (5 bases). The CDR3 has 11 amino acids. Looked up from germline, CDR1 is MNHEY and CDR2 is SVGAGI. The V end lost 8 bases, the J end lost 10 bases, and 12 bases lay between the germline ends. The CDR3 coding sequence is TGTGCCAGCCACAAGGGCGGGGAGCAGTTCTTC. It codes for CASHKGGEQFF.

This chain links TRBV5-1 with TRBJ1-6; 8 nucleotides agree with TRBD1. The CDR3 has 15 amino acids. V lost 2 bases to trimming and J lost 8 bases; unmatched junction nucleotides: 6. Looked up from germline, CDR1 is SGHRS and CDR2 is YFSETQ. The CDR3 DNA sequence: TGCGCCAGCAGCTTACAGGGGGACCTGGATTCACCCCTCCACTTT. This translates into CASSLQGDLDSPLHF.

This clone turned up a few times. The chain couples TRBV6-1 to TRBJ2-3; TRBD2 matches at 8 bases. Germline V gene sequence: CDR1 MNHNS, CDR2 SASEGT. The CDR3 contains 13 residues. V lost 9 bases and J lost 6; bases outside the gene matches: 8. In DNA form, the CDR3 reads TGTGCCAGTCGGATAGCGGGGTCCGATACGCAGTATTTT. Residues: CASRIAGSDTQYF.

J is TRBJ1-5 and V is TRBV7-2; 7 nucleotides match TRBD1. V shed 0 bases, J shed 5 bases, and the junction held 4 bases outside the gene matches. CDR3 length equals 15 residues. CDR1 is SGHTA, CDR2 FQGNSA, per germline. Here the CDR3 reads CASSLATGVDQPQHF. CDR3 coding DNA: TGTGCCAGCAGCTTAGCCACAGGGGTGGATCAGCCCCAGCATTTT. The full variable domain, rest sourced from reference TRBV7-2 and TRBJ1-5, is GAGVSQSPSNKVTEKGKDVELRCDPISGHTALYWYRQSLGQGLEFLIYFQGNSAPDKSGLPSDRFSAERTGGSVSTLTIQRTQQEDSAVYLCASSLATGVDQPQHFGDGTRLSIL.

The chain combines TRBV4-1 with TRBJ2-7; the D gene is possibly TRBD1 (6 bases). The V gene lost 2 bases and the J gene lost 5 bases, with 19 bases spanning the gap. The CDR3 loop spans 16 amino acids. Per germline, CDR1 MGHRA and CDR2 YSYEKL. CDR3 in amino acids: CASSQYVGWQGNEQYF. CDR3 in DNA: TGCGCCAGCAGCCAATACGTAGGGTGGCAGGGGAACGAGCAGTACTTC.

This clone was seen a single time. The V call is TRBV7-9, the J call TRBJ2-7; 11 bases agree with TRBD1. J lost 6 bases, V lost 5 bases, and 6 bases had no gene match. CDR3 length: 14 residues. Germline V lookup: CDR1 SEHNR, CDR2 FQNEAQ (reference sequence). CDR3 in amino acids: CASSEGQGASEQYF. For the CDR3, the DNA is TGTGCCAGCAGCGAAGGACAGGGGGCCTCCGAGCAGTACTTC.

The chain is built from TRBV2 and TRBJ1-1; no clear D. This CDR3 has 13 residues. Trimming pared 0 bases from V and 8 bases from J, leaving 10 bases between. The germline V gene has CDR1 SNHLY and CDR2 FYNNEI. The CDR3 sequence: CASSEANGGEAFF. The CDR3 coding sequence is TGTGCCAGCAGTGAAGCGAACGGAGGGGAAGCTTTCTTT.

The chain uses TRBV7-9 and TRBJ1-6, with TRBD1 identical over 12 bases. Per germline, CDR1 SEHNR and CDR2 FQNEAQ (reference sequence). CDR3 length: 14 residues. V lost 5 bases, J lost 10 bases, and 3 bases stayed unmatched. This chain's CDR3 is CASSRGQGASPLHF. DNA for the CDR3: TGTGCCAGCAGCCGGGGACAGGGGGCGTCACCCCTCCACTTT.

The rearrangement links TRBV27 to TRBJ1-1; 8 nucleotides line up with TRBD1. Germline trimming cut 6 bases from V and 1 base from J; bases unmatched to any gene: 7. The CDR3 consists of 15 residues. Germline V lookup: CDR1 MNHEY, CDR2 SMNVEV (reference sequence). CDR3 coding DNA: TGTGCCAGCAGATCGACAGGGGTGGAGAACACTGAAGCTTTCTTT. Its translation: CASRSTGVENTEAFF.

The V and J genes are TRBV5-8 and TRBJ1-2; D call uncertain. Germline CDR1 is SGHTS and CDR2 is YDEGEE. CDR3 length: 14 residues. The V end lost 1 base, the J end lost 0 bases, and 7 bases lay between the germline ends. DNA of the CDR3: TGTGCCAGCAGCTTGAGCGGGACTAACTATGGCTACACCTTC. It translates to CASSLSGTNYGYTF.

The V and J genes are TRBV5-4 and TRBJ2-1; TRBD2 aligns across 14 bases. CDR1 and CDR2 from the germline V gene are SGHNT and YYREEE (reference sequence). This CDR3 has 18 amino acids. The V and J ends lost 4 bases and 0 bases, in that order; junction bases with no gene match: 6. The CDR3 here is CASSPRTSGGTSYNEQFF. The CDR3 DNA reads as TGTGCCAGCAGCCCTCGGACTAGCGGGGGGACCTCCTACAATGAGCAGTTCTTC.

The chain has TRBV30 and TRBJ1-6, with a tentative D call TRBD1 (6 bases). Trimming left V 0 bases short and J 6 bases short, with 15 bases between. The CDR3 totals 16 residues. Germline V CDR1 and CDR2: GTSNPN, SVGIG (reference sequence). For the CDR3, the DNA is TGTGCCTGGAGTGTTCCTTTTCAGGGGAGTAATTCACCCCTCCACTTT. Its translation is CAWSVPFQGSNSPLHF.

This chain uses TRBV28 with TRBJ2-7; D is ambiguous. V was shortened by 5 bases and J by 1 base, with 3 bases between the two germline ends. The germline gives CDR1 MDHEN, CDR2 SYDVKM. The CDR3 sequence is 11 residues long. The CDR3 sequence is CASSESYEQYF. DNA for the CDR3: TGTGCCAGCAGTGAGTCCTACGAGCAGTACTTC.